The clone carrying this TCR beta chain was seen only a few times. Its antigen is currently unknown. Germline V gene sequence: CDR1 MDHEN, CDR2 SYDVKM. V dropped 5 bases and J dropped 2 bases, with 7 bases sitting between them. The CDR3 length is 12 residues. The sample belongs to a study of molecular identifiers for immune sequencing clone quantification. Overall study: Split five ways in replicates, RNA from approximately 20,000 or 100,000 naive CD8 cells had four portions sequenced.

Study-wide results and limits: Highly expanded clone sizes could be underestimated through barcode sharing by identical TCR molecules.

Sorting defined naive CD8 T cells as CD8+CD4-CCR7+CD45RA+. Methods described previously were used for bulk TCR libraries, and listed TCR primers were applied. TCRdb re-analysed the PCR reads in MiXCR, keeping a single row per CDR3 protein. In the table there are some 590,000 distinct CDR3 sequences, about 25% of which are singletons. Sequencing used naive CD8+ T cells from blood, with Jurkat cell RNA spiked in. As for subset: FACS-sorted CD8+CD4-CCR7+CD45RA+ naive T cells. The genes are TRBV28 and TRBJ2-7; D gene unclear. The TCR sequence derives from a human donor in good health. Some libraries in this study had Jurkat cell RNA spiked in. The CDR3 reads CASSRSAYEQYF. The CDR3, as DNA: TGTGCCAGCAGTAGGTCCGCCTACGAGCAGTACTTC.